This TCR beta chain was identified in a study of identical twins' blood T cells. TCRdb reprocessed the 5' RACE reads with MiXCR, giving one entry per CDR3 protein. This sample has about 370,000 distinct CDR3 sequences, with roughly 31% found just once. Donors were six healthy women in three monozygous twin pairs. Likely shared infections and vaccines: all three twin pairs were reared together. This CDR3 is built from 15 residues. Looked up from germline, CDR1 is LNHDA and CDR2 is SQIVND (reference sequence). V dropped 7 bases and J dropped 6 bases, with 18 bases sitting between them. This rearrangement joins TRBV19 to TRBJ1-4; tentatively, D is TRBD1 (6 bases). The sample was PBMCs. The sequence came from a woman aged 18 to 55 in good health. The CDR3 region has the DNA TGTGCCAGTACTCCCCTGGGGGGCCTGGATGAAAAACTGTTTTTT. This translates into CASTPLGGLDEKLFF.